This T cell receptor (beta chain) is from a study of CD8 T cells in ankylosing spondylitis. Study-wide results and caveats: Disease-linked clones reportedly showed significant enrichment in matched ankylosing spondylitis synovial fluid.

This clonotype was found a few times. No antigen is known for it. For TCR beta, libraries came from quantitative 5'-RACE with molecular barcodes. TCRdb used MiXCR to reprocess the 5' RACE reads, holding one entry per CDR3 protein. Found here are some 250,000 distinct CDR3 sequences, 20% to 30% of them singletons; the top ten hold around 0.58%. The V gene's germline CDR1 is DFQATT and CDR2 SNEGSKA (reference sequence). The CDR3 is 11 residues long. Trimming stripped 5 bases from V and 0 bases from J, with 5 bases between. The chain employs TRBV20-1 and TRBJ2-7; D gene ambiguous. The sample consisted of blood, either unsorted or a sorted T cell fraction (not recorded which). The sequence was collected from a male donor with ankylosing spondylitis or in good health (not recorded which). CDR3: CSAEASYEQYF. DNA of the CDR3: TGCAGTGCTGAGGCCTCCTACGAGCAGTACTTC.